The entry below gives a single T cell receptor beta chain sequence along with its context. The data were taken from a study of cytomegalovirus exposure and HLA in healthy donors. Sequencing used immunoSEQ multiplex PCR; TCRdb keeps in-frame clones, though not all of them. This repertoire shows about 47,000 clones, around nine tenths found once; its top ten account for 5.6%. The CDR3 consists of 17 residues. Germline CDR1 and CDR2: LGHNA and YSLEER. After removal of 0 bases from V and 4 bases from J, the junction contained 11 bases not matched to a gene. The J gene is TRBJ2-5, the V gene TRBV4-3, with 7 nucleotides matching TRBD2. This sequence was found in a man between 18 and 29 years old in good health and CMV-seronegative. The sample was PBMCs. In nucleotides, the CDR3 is TGCGCCAGCAGCCAAGAATATTCTAGCGGAATGGCAGAGACCCAGTACTTC. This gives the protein CASSQEYSSGMAETQYF.